The T cell receptor (beta chain) described here comes from a study of human T cells and chemical hapten exposure. General observations from the study: A positive correlation with patch test score was found for PT1 expanded TCR counts. TCRs exceeding a frequency of 1 in 1000 stayed unchanged under DPC sensitization.

One entry per CDR3 protein, called by TCRdb with MiXCR from the RACE reads. The sample has approximately 370,000 distinct CDR3 sequences, around 5.5% seen once. This clonotype was seen at least ten times. Its antigen is not known. The germline V gene has CDR1 MNHEY and CDR2 SVGEGT. Trimming shortened V by 5 bases and J by 3 bases, and 16 bases separated the two germline ends. The length of the CDR3 is 15 residues. Documented time point: pre-sensitization, week 0. The treatment is: therapeutic diphenylcyclopropenone sensitization with weekly scalp DPC. Non-pregnant alopecia patients aged 18 to 70, suitable for DPC therapy.

Sample: whole blood, taken in connection with sensitization to the hapten diphenylcyclopropenone (DPC). This TCR derives from a woman in her late teens or twenties with alopecia areata. Some clones in this sample may be carry-over from other donors' samples. The chain uses TRBV6-2 or TRBV6-3 and TRBJ1-1, with D unresolved. CDR3 region: CASSPVSDLDTEAFF. The CDR3 DNA is TGTGCCAGCAGTCCTGTCAGCGATTTGGACACTGAAGCTTTCTTT.